This is a list of T cell receptor beta chains from one sample in a study of blood T cell repertoires in COVID-19. Assay: immunoSEQ multiplex PCR; the TCRdb copy retains only in-frame clones and omits some. Seen here are 90,000 to 120,000 clones, more than 70% observed once, and the top ten hold about 4.2%. Sequencing was carried out using peripheral blood. These receptors were taken from a human donor in a cohort sampled during active COVID-19. Each CDR3 is given with its conserved first and last residue. The order of the fields is V gene, D gene, J gene, clone size, CDR3 protein, CDR3 DNA. A D gene is named only where the DNA matches it firmly. Only part of the rows carry a size: once, few, many, or a class if the clone is expanded.

TRBV19	TRBD2	TRBJ2-1	once	CASSGLGYNEQFF	TGTGCCAGTAGCGGACTAGGCTACAATGAGCAGTTCTTC
TRBV7-3	TRBD2	TRBJ2-7	-	CASSLTGHREGFTYEQYF	TGTGCCAGCAGCTTAACGGGGCATAGGGAGGGCTTTACCTACGAGCAGTACTTC
TRBV5-5	-	TRBJ2-3	-	CASSLVRGKDTQYF	TGTGCCAGCAGCTTGGTTCGGGGGAAAGATACGCAGTATTTT
TRBV5-1	-	TRBJ2-3	-	CASSLSGKVDTQYF	TGCGCCAGCAGCTTGTCAGGGAAGGTCGATACGCAGTATTTT
TRBV5-1	TRBD2	TRBJ2-1	-	CASSLEVSGIVNEQFF	TGCGCCAGCAGCTTGGAGGTTAGCGGGATAGTGAATGAGCAGTTCTTC
TRBV7-2	TRBD1	TRBJ1-6	-	CASSPDRPYNSPLHF	TGTGCCAGCAGCCCGGACAGGCCCTATAATTCACCCCTCCACTTT
TRBV14	TRBD1	TRBJ1-1	-	CASSQLQGVTEAFF	TGTGCCAGCAGCCAACTTCAGGGGGTAACTGAAGCTTTCTTT
TRBV6-2/TRBV6-3	-	TRBJ2-5	-	CASSRTSPKQETQYF	TGTGCCAGCAGTCGAACTAGCCCGAAGCAAGAGACCCAGTACTTC
TRBV19	TRBD2	TRBJ2-3	-	CASRAIAGGSPTTDTQYF	TGTGCCAGTAGAGCGATAGCGGGAGGGAGTCCTACCACAGATACGCAGTATTTT
TRBV6-5	TRBD2	TRBJ2-5	-	CASNRAGGPVETQYF	TGTGCCAGCAACCGAGCGGGAGGGCCCGTTGAGACCCAGTACTTC
TRBV7-3	-	TRBJ2-2	once	CASSLLGLSNTGELFF	TGTGCCAGCAGCTTATTAGGACTTTCGAACACCGGGGAGCTGTTTTTT
TRBV27	-	TRBJ1-3	-	CASSDTLSGNTIYF	TGTGCCAGCAGCGACACCCTCTCTGGAAACACCATATATTTT
TRBV18	TRBD1	TRBJ2-7	-	CASSPRDRDEQYF	TGTGCCAGCTCACCCCGGGACAGGGATGAGCAGTACTTC
TRBV3-1/TRBV3-2	-	TRBJ2-1	-	CASSQDRDNEQFF	TGTGCCAGCAGCCAAGATCGAGACAATGAGCAGTTCTTC
TRBV2	TRBD2	TRBJ2-5	-	CASSDFGGSGKTQYF	TGTGCCAGCAGTGATTTTGGCGGGAGTGGTAAGACCCAGTACTTC
TRBV2	-	TRBJ2-6	-	CASSEGGLSGANVLTF	TGTGCCAGCAGTGAGGGGGGGCTCTCTGGGGCCAACGTCCTGACTTTC
TRBV4-2	-	TRBJ1-3	-	CASSQVLYSGNTIYF	TGTGCCAGCAGCCAAGTGCTCTACTCTGGAAACACCATATATTTT
TRBV19	-	TRBJ1-2	-	CASSLRDYGYTF	TGTGCCAGTAGTTTACGGGACTATGGCTACACCTTC
TRBV7-3	TRBD1	TRBJ1-6	-	CASSSGQGISPLHF	TGTGCCAGCAGCTCCGGACAGGGTATTTCACCCCTCCACTTT
TRBV29-1	TRBD2	TRBJ2-1	once	CSVYGTSGRTTYNEQFF	TGCAGCGTCTACGGGACTAGCGGGAGGACCACGTACAATGAGCAGTTCTTC
TRBV9	TRBD1	TRBJ2-2	-	CASSVGQGNGELFF	TGTGCCAGCAGCGTAGGACAGGGTAACGGGGAGCTGTTTTTT
TRBV2	-	TRBJ2-7	few	CASSEQGSFYDEQYF	TGTGCCAGCAGTGAACAGGGGTCGTTTTACGACGAGCAGTACTTC
TRBV4-3	TRBD1	TRBJ1-2	-	CASSPSATGLSYGYTF	TGCGCCAGCAGCCCGAGCGCGACAGGGCTTAGCTATGGCTACACCTTC
TRBV5-5	-	TRBJ1-2	few	CASSLEANYGYTF	TGTGCCAGCAGCTTAGAGGCTAACTATGGCTACACCTTC
TRBV9	TRBD2	TRBJ2-4	-	CASSAGGLAGVWAKNIQYF	TGTGCCAGCAGCGCCGGAGGGCTAGCGGGAGTGTGGGCCAAAAACATTCAGTACTTC
TRBV9	-	TRBJ2-1	-	CASSVDYYNEQFF	TGTGCCAGCAGCGTCGACTACTACAATGAGCAGTTCTTC
TRBV24-1	-	TRBJ2-1	-	CATSDFGGYNEQFF	TGTGCCACCAGTGATTTCGGGGGATACAATGAGCAGTTCTTC
TRBV6-2/TRBV6-3	TRBD2	TRBJ2-5	once	CASSSLAVQETQYF	TGTGCCAGCAGTTCACTAGCGGTCCAGGAGACCCAGTACTTC
TRBV28	TRBD2	TRBJ2-7	-	CASSPADGRGGEQYF	TGTGCCAGCAGTCCCGCTGACGGGAGGGGGGGTGAGCAGTACTTC
TRBV2	TRBD1	TRBJ1-4	-	CASSGHGQAETEKLFF	TGTGCCAGCAGTGGTCACGGACAGGCCGAGACTGAAAAACTGTTTTTT
TRBV19	TRBD1	TRBJ1-5	-	CASSQGQGGNQPQHF	TGTGCCAGTAGCCAGGGGCAGGGGGGCAATCAGCCCCAGCATTTT
TRBV2	TRBD1	TRBJ2-2	-	CASNHGQGMAGELFF	TGTGCCAGCAATCACGGACAGGGTATGGCCGGGGAGCTGTTTTTT
TRBV30	TRBD2	TRBJ2-5	-	CAWSRASGSQETQYF	TGTGCCTGGAGTAGGGCTAGCGGGAGCCAAGAGACCCAGTACTTC
TRBV9	TRBD2	TRBJ2-1	-	CASSPWTSGTIYNEQFF	TGTGCCAGCAGCCCTTGGACTAGCGGGACTATATACAATGAGCAGTTCTTC
TRBV30	TRBD1	TRBJ1-5	once	CAWRTGGFSNQPQHF	TGTGCCTGGAGGACAGGGGGATTTAGCAATCAGCCCCAGCATTTT
TRBV19	-	TRBJ1-5	-	CASVGQDSNQPQHF	TGTGCCAGTGTGGGGCAAGATAGCAATCAGCCCCAGCATTTT
TRBV14	TRBD1	TRBJ1-2	-	CASSQVTGGFGYTF	TGTGCCAGCAGCCAAGTGACAGGGGGCTTCGGCTACACCTTC
TRBV7-9	TRBD2	TRBJ2-1	once	CASSSAGGFNEQFF	TGTGCCAGCAGCTCAGCGGGGGGGTTCAATGAGCAGTTCTTC
TRBV9	-	TRBJ2-3	-	CASSVAPGRTDTQYF	TGTGCCAGCAGCGTAGCGCCAGGGCGCACAGATACGCAGTATTTT
TRBV5-1	TRBD1	TRBJ1-2	-	CASSPDRGYGYTF	TGCGCCAGCAGCCCGGACAGGGGGTACGGCTACACCTTC
TRBV6-2/TRBV6-3	-	TRBJ1-2	once	CASSFLRGGYTF	TGTGCCAGCAGTTTCCTTAGGGGTGGCTACACCTTC
TRBV3-1/TRBV3-2	-	TRBJ1-1	-	CASSQVRAFMNTEAFF	TGTGCCAGCAGCCAAGTCAGGGCCTTTATGAACACTGAAGCTTTCTTT
TRBV5-5	-	TRBJ2-2	-	CASSLLLAPGELFF	TGTGCCAGCAGCTTGTTACTAGCTCCCGGGGAGCTGTTTTTT
TRBV19	TRBD1	TRBJ1-2	-	CASSTSDPGQGLRGYTF	TGTGCCAGTAGTACCTCAGACCCGGGACAGGGTCTTCGGGGCTACACCTTC
TRBV14	TRBD1	TRBJ2-1	-	CASSLYPTGGIYNEQFF	TGTGCCAGCAGCCTGTACCCAACAGGGGGCATCTACAATGAGCAGTTCTTC
TRBV6-5	-	TRBJ1-5	-	CASSYSYTGNQPQHF	TGTGCCAGCAGTTACTCGTATACAGGGAATCAGCCCCAGCATTTT
TRBV3-1/TRBV3-2	-	TRBJ2-7	-	CASSAKVGQALQYF	TGTGCCAGCAGCGCTAAAGTGGGTCAGGCGTTGCAGTACTTC
TRBV2	TRBD2	TRBJ2-4	few	CASSVAGGTRLAKNIQYF	TGTGCCAGCAGTGTAGCGGGAGGGACCCGGCTAGCCAAAAACATTCAGTACTTC
TRBV3-1/TRBV3-2	TRBD2	TRBJ2-1	few	CASSKRGVAGNNEQFF	TGTGCCAGCAGCAAACGGGGGGTAGCGGGAAACAATGAGCAGTTCTTC
TRBV7-9	TRBD2	TRBJ2-5	-	CASSRAGNQETQYF	TGTGCCAGCAGCCGAGCGGGGAACCAAGAGACCCAGTACTTC
TRBV7-9	-	TRBJ1-2	-	CASSLAAGDGYTF	TGTGCCAGCAGCTTAGCGGCGGGTGACGGCTACACCTTC
TRBV25-1	-	TRBJ1-2	-	CASSEDRTANYGYTF	TGTGCCAGCAGTGAAGACCGGACAGCTAACTATGGCTACACCTTC
TRBV7-2	-	TRBJ1-4	-	CASRKGVANEKLFF	TGTGCCAGCAGGAAAGGGGTTGCTAATGAAAAACTGTTTTTT
TRBV28	TRBD1	TRBJ1-2	-	CAASTRGTGNYGYTF	TGTGCCGCCAGCACCCGCGGGACAGGCAACTATGGCTACACCTTC
TRBV11-2	TRBD1	TRBJ1-3	-	CASSLGQGARGNTIYF	TGTGCCAGCAGCTTAGGACAGGGGGCCCGGGGAAACACCATATATTTT
TRBV5-1	TRBD1	TRBJ2-3	-	CASSLTPGGYTDTQYF	TGCGCCAGCAGCTTGACCCCAGGGGGTTATACAGATACGCAGTATTTT
TRBV19	-	TRBJ2-1	-	CASSRPSSDREQFF	TGTGCCAGTAGCCGTCCAAGTAGCGACCGTGAGCAGTTCTTC
TRBV7-8	-	TRBJ1-6	-	CASSFQPRTVAHSYNSPLHF	TGTGCCAGCAGCTTTCAGCCGCGGACAGTGGCGCACTCCTATAATTCACCCCTCCACTTT
TRBV5-4	-	TRBJ1-1	once	CASSDVNRANTEAFF	TGTGCCAGCAGCGACGTGAACAGGGCCAACACTGAAGCTTTCTTT
TRBV9	TRBD1	TRBJ1-4	once	CASSGGDSAGEKLFF	TGTGCCAGCAGCGGCGGGGACAGCGCGGGTGAAAAACTGTTTTTT